This T cell receptor (beta chain) is drawn from a study of T cell changes during pregnancy in multiple sclerosis. The method was immunoSEQ multiplex PCR; TCRdb's version includes in-frame clones alone and lacks a portion of them. In the table there are tens of thousands of clones, 91% of which are singletons. V was pared by 7 bases and J by 2 bases, with 17 bases between. The length of the CDR3 is 15 residues. Germline CDR1 MDHEN, CDR2 SYDVKM. This sequence originates from a female donor in good health, enrolled as a control in a pregnancy study. Sequenced material: peripheral blood, taken after pregnancy. This chain joins TRBV28 and TRBJ1-2, with a weak D call TRBD1 (6 bases). Here the CDR3 reads CASIQSGGLNYGYTF. Written as DNA, the CDR3 is TGTGCCAGCATTCAATCGGGGGGCTTGAACTATGGCTACACCTTC.